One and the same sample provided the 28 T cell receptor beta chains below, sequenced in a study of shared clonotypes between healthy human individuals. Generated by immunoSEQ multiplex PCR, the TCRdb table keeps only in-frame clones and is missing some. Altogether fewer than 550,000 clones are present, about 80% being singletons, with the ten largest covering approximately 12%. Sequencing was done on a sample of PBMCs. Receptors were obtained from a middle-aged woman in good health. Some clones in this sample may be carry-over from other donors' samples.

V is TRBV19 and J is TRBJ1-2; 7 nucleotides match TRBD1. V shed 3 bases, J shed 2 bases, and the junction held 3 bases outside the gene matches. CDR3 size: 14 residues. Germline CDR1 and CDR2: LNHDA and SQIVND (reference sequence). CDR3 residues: CASSIPGQNYGYTF. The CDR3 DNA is TGTGCCAGTAGTATCCCGGGACAGAACTATGGCTACACCTTC.

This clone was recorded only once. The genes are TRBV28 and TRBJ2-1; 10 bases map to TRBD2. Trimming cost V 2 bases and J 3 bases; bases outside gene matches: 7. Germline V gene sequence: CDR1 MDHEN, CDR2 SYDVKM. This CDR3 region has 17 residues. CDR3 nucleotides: TGTGCCAGCAGTTTAATGAGCGGGAGGGCAGGCTACAATGAGCAGTTCTTC. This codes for CASSLMSGRAGYNEQFF.

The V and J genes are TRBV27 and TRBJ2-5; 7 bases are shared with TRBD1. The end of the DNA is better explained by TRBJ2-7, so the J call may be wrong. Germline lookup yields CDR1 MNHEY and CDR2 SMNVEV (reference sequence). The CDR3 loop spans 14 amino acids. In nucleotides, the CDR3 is TGTGCCAGCAGTATGAAGGGGGCGGAGTACGAGCAGTACTTC. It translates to CASSMKGAEYEQYF.

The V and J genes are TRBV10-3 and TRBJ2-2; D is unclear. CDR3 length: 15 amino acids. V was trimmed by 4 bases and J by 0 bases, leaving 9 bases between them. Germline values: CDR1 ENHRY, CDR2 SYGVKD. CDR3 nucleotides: TGTGCCATCAGTGTTGCGCCGACGAACACCGGGGAGCTGTTTTTT. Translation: CAISVAPTNTGELFF.

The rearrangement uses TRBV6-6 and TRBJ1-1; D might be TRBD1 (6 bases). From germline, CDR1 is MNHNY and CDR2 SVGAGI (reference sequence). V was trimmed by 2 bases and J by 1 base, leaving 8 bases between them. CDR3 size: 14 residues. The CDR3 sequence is CASSYLQGNTEAFF. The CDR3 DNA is TGTGCCAGCAGTTACCTACAGGGGAACACTGAAGCTTTCTTT.

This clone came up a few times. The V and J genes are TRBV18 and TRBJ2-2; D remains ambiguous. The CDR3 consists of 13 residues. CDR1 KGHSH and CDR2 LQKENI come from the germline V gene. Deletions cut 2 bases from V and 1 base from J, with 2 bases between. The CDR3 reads CASSPGNTGELFF. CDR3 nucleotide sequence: TGTGCCAGCTCACCAGGGAACACCGGGGAGCTGTTTTTT.

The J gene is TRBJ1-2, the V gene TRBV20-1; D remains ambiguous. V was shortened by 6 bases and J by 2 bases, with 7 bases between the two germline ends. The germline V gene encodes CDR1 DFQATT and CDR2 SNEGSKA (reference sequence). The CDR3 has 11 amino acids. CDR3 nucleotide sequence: TGCAGTGCAAGCCAGAACTATGGCTACACCTTC. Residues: CSASQNYGYTF.

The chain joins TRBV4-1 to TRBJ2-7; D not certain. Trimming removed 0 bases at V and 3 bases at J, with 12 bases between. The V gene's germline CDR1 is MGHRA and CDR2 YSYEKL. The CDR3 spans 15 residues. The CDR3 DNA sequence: TGCGCCAGCAGCCAAGATCGGCTGGGCTACTACGAGCAGTACTTC. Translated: CASSQDRLGYYEQYF.

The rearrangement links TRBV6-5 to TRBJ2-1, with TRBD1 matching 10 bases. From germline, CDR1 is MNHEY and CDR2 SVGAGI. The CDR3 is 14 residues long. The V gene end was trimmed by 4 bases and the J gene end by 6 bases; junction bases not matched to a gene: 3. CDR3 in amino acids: CASSSDRGLNEQFF. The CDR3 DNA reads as TGTGCCAGCAGTTCCGACAGGGGGCTCAATGAGCAGTTCTTC.

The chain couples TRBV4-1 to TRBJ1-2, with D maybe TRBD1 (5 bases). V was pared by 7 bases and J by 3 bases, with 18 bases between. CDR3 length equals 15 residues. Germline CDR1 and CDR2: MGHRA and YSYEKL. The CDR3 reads CASTPYRFGDYGYTF. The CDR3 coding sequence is TGCGCCAGCACTCCCTACAGGTTTGGGGACTATGGCTACACCTTC.

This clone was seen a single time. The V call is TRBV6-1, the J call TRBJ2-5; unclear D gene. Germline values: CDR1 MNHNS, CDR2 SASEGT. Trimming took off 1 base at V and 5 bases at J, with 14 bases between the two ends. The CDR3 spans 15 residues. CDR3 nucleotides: TGTGCCAGCAGTGAAGGGGTCACGGAATGGGAGACCCAGTACTTC. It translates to CASSEGVTEWETQYF.

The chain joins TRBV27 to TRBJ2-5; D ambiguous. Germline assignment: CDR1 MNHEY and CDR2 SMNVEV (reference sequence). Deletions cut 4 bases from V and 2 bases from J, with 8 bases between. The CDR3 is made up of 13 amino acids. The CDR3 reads CASSSLSQETQYF. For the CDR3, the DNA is TGTGCCAGCAGTTCTCTCAGTCAAGAGACCCAGTACTTC.

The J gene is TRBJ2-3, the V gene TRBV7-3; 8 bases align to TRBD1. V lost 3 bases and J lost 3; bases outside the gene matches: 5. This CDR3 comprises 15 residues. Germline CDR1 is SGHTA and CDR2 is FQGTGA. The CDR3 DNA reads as TGTGCCAGCAGCTTGGGGCAGGGGGCAACAGATACGCAGTATTTT. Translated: CASSLGQGATDTQYF.

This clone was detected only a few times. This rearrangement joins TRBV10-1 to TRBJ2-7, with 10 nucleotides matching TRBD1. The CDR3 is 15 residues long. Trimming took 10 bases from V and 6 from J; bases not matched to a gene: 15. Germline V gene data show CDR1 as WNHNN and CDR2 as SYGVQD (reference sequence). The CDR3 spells CATKWVGQGRAEQYF. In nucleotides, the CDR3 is TGCGCCACCAAGTGGGTGGGACAGGGGAGGGCCGAGCAGTACTTC.

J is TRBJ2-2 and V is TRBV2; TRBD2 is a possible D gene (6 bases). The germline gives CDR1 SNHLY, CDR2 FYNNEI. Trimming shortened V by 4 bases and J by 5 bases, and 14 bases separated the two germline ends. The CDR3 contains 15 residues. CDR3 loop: CASSVASALTGELFF. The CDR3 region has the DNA TGTGCCAGCAGTGTGGCTAGCGCCCTTACCGGGGAGCTGTTTTTT.

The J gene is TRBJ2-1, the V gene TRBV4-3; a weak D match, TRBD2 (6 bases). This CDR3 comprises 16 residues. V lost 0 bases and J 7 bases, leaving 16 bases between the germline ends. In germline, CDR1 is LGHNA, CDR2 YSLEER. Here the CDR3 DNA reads TGCGCCAGCAGCCAAGAGGGACTCCCCTCGGAAAATGAGCAGTTCTTC. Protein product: CASSQEGLPSENEQFF.

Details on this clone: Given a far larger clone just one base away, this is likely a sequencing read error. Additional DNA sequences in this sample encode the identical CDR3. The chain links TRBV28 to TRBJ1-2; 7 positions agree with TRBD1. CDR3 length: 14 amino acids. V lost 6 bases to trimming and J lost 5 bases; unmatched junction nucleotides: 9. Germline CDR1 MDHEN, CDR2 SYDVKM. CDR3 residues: CASSSTRQGYGYTF. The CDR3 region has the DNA TGTGCCAGCAGCTCAACCAGACAGGGTTATGGCTACACCTTC.

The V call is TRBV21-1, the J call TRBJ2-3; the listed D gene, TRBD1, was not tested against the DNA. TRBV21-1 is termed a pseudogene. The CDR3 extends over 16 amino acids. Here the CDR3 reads CASSKGRDRAADTQYF. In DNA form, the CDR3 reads TGTGCCAGCAGCAAAGGCCGGGACAGAGCGGCAGATACGCAGTATTTT.

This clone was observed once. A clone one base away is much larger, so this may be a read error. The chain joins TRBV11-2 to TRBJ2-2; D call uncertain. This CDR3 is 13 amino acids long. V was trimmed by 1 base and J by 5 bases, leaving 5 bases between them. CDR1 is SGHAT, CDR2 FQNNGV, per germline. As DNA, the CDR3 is TGTGCCAGCAGCTTAGTTCGGACCGGGGAGCTGTTTTTT. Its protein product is CASSLVRTGELFF.

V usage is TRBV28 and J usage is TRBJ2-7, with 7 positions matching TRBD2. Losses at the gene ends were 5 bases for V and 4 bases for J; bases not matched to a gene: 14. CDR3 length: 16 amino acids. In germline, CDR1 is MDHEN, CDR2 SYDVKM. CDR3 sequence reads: CASSTPRLAETYEQYF. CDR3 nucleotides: TGTGCCAGCAGTACCCCGAGGCTAGCGGAAACTTACGAGCAGTACTTC.

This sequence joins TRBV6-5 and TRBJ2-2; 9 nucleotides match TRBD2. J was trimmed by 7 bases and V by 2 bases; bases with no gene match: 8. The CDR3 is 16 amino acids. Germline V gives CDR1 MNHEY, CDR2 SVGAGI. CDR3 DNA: TGTGCCAGCAGTTACAGGTCTAGCGGGACCCGCGGGGAGCTGTTTTTT. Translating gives CASSYRSSGTRGELFF.

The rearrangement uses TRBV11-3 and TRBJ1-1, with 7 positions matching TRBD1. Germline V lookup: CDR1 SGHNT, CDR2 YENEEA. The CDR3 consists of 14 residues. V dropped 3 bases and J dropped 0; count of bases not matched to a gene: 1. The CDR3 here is CASSLGTVNTEAFF. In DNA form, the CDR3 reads TGTGCCAGCAGCTTGGGGACAGTGAACACTGAAGCTTTCTTT.

The CDR3 DNA is TGTGCCAGCAGCTTAGCGGGACAGGGGTCCTACGAGCAGTACTTC. Encoded protein: CASSLAGQGSYEQYF. The chain carries TRBV7-2 and TRBJ2-7; TRBD1 matches at 10 bases. CDR1 and CDR2 from the germline V gene are SGHTA and FQGNSA. Trimming took 0 bases from V and 1 from J; bases not matched to a gene: 0. The CDR3 extends over 15 amino acids.

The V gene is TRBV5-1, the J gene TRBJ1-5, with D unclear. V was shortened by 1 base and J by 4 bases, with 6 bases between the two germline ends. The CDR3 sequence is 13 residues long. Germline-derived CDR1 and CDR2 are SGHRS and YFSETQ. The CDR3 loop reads CASSLWPNQPQHF. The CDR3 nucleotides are TGCGCCAGCAGCTTGTGGCCTAATCAGCCCCAGCATTTT.

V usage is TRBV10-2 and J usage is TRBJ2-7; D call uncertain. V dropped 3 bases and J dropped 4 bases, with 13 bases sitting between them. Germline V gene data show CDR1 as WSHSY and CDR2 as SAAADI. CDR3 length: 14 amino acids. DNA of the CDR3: TGCGCCAGCAGTGAAGGCGTAGGGCTATACGAGCAGTACTTC. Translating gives CASSEGVGLYEQYF.

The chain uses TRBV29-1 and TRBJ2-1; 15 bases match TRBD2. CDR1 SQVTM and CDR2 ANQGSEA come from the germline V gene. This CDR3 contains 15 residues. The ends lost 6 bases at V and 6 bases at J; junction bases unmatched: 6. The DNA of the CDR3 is TGCAGCGTCGGGGGACTAGCGGGGGGCATCAATGAGCAGTTCTTC. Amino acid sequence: CSVGGLAGGINEQFF.

In nucleotides, the CDR3 is TGTGCCAGCAGTTACGGGACCCTGAGCAATGAGCAGTTCTTC. It codes for CASSYGTLSNEQFF. V usage is TRBV6-6 and J usage is TRBJ2-1; perhaps D is TRBD1 or TRBD2 (5 bases each). This CDR3 region has 14 residues. Germline loops: CDR1 MNHNY, CDR2 SVGAGI (reference sequence). V lost 2 bases to trimming and J lost 6 bases, with 11 bases between them.

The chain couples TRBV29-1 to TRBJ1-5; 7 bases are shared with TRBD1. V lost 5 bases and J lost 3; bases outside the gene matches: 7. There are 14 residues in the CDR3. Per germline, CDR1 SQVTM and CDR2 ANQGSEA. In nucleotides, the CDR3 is TGCAGCGTTACATCAGGGGGAGACAATCAGCCCCAGCATTTT. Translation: CSVTSGGDNQPQHF.